Each of the 19 T cell receptor beta chains below was sequenced from the same sample in a study of cytomegalovirus exposure and HLA in healthy donors. PCR involved 60 Vbeta and 13 Jbeta primers. The protocol was immunoSEQ multiplex PCR, while the TCRdb copy is restricted to in-frame clones and leaves out a portion. This sample has approximately 260,000 clones, with around 90% found just once. Source material: PBMCs. The receptor source for this set is a girl aged 2-10 years in good health and CMV-seronegative.

This clone was observed once. The rearrangement links TRBV28 to TRBJ1-2, with D maybe TRBD1 (6 bases). The CDR3 spans 13 residues. CDR1 is MDHEN and CDR2 is SYDVKM in the germline V gene. The ends were cut back, 3 bases at V and 8 bases at J, with 13 bases in the middle. The CDR3 loop is CASSFRGAGGYTF. CDR3 DNA: TGTGCCAGCAGTTTCCGGGGGGCAGGCGGCTACACCTTC.

This rearrangement joins TRBV9 to TRBJ2-7; maybe TRBD2 (6 bases). This CDR3 contains 14 residues. From germline, CDR1 is SGDLS and CDR2 YYNGEE. With 0 bases removed from V and 2 bases from J, the gap between germline ends came to 9 bases. The CDR3 loop reads CASSVDPGAYEQYF. The CDR3 DNA follows: TGTGCCAGCAGCGTAGACCCGGGGGCCTACGAGCAGTACTTC.

The V and J genes are TRBV6-4 and TRBJ2-1; 12 bases are shared with TRBD2. Germline CDR1 and CDR2: MRHNA and SNTAGT. The V segment lost 4 bases and the J segment 8 bases; nucleotides outside the gene matches: 9. The CDR3 contains 16 residues. The CDR3 is CASSGKRTSGVDEQFF. CDR3 DNA sequence: TGTGCCAGCAGTGGCAAGAGGACTAGCGGGGTTGATGAGCAGTTCTTC.

V usage is TRBV5-4 and J usage is TRBJ1-4; 7 bases fit TRBD1. The junction had 11 bases not matched to a gene; V was cut back by 4 bases and J by 8 bases. The CDR3 runs to 15 residues. Looked up from germline, CDR1 is SGHNT and CDR2 is YYREEE (reference sequence). The DNA of the CDR3 is TGTGCCAGCAGCCCAAGCTCCGGGACAGACGAAAAACTGTTTTTT. Translated, it gives CASSPSSGTDEKLFF.

V and J are TRBV7-9 and TRBJ1-6; 7 bases match TRBD1. After removal of 1 base from V and 2 bases from J, the junction contained 2 bases not matched to a gene. The CDR3 has 16 amino acids. The V gene's germline CDR1 is SEHNR and CDR2 FQNEAQ (reference sequence). The CDR3 is CASSLEGAAYNSPLHF. DNA for the CDR3: TGTGCCAGCAGCTTAGAGGGGGCGGCCTATAATTCACCCCTCCACTTT.

The chain is built from TRBV5-1 and TRBJ2-5; no clear D. The CDR3 is 14 amino acids. Trimming removed 5 bases at V and 7 bases at J, with 18 bases between. Germline CDR1 is SGHRS and CDR2 is YFSETQ. This CDR3 reads CASSLKRPPGTQYF. Written as DNA, the CDR3 is TGCGCCAGCAGTTTAAAACGACCTCCGGGGACCCAGTACTTC.

This clone was recorded once. The J gene is TRBJ1-1, the V gene TRBV5-6; 8 positions match TRBD1. Trimming removed 0 bases from V and 5 bases from J; junction bases left unmatched: 15. There are 18 residues in the CDR3. CDR1 SGHDT and CDR2 YYEEEE come from the germline V gene. The CDR3: CASSLVPGGRLWGTEAFF. CDR3 DNA sequence: TGTGCCAGCAGCTTGGTCCCAGGGGGCAGACTTTGGGGGACTGAAGCTTTCTTT.

The chain joins TRBV5-4 to TRBJ2-2, with a possible D match to TRBD1 (5 bases). Trimming removed 1 base at V and 5 bases at J, with 12 bases between. CDR1 SGHNT and CDR2 YYREEE come from the germline V gene (reference sequence). CDR3 length equals 15 residues. The CDR3 DNA follows: TGTGCCAGCAGCTTGTGGCAGGGATTAACCGGGGAGCTGTTTTTT. It encodes CASSLWQGLTGELFF.

The chain links TRBV2 to TRBJ1-6, with 10 bases fitting TRBD1. The junction had 6 bases not matched to a gene; V was cut back by 9 bases and J by 10 bases. This CDR3 region has 13 residues. Germline V gene sequence: CDR1 SNHLY, CDR2 FYNNEI. The CDR3 nucleotides read TGTGCCAGAAGGTGGGACAGGGGATCACCCCTCCACTTT. As protein: CARRWDRGSPLHF.

The chain recombines TRBV20-1 with TRBJ2-1; TRBD2 is a possible D gene (5 bases). The CDR3 contains 11 residues. V was pared by 5 bases and J by 7 bases, with 9 bases between. Germline V gives CDR1 DFQATT, CDR2 SNEGSKA (reference sequence). The CDR3 coding sequence is TGCAGTGCTCTAGCCGGAAATGAGCAGTTCTTC. Its protein product is CSALAGNEQFF.

This chain connects TRBV28 to TRBJ1-1, with a weak D call TRBD1 (5 bases). Trimming stripped 2 bases from V and 4 bases from J, with 17 bases between. CDR1 and CDR2 (germline): MDHEN, SYDVKM. The CDR3 sequence is 16 residues long. The CDR3 region is CASSLGANELPTEAFF. The CDR3 region has the DNA TGTGCCAGCAGTTTAGGGGCAAATGAACTTCCCACTGAAGCTTTCTTT.

This rearrangement joins TRBV4-1 to TRBJ2-1; 9 nucleotides match TRBD1. The CDR3 loop spans 15 amino acids. V gave up 3 bases and J gave up 8 bases; unmatched junction bases: 8. Germline V lookup: CDR1 MGHRA, CDR2 YSYEKL. DNA for the CDR3: TGCGCCAGCAGCCAGCCGGGACAGGGAGGCGATGAGCAGTTCTTC. Translated: CASSQPGQGGDEQFF.

The chain joins TRBV9 to TRBJ2-3; weak D call: TRBD2 (5 bases). Germline V gene lookup returns CDR1 SGDLS and CDR2 YYNGEE. The CDR3 covers 13 residues. Deletions cut 5 bases from V and 3 bases from J, with 10 bases between. For the CDR3, the DNA is TGTGCCAGCAGGGAGGTCGGTACAGATACGCAGTATTTT. It yields the protein CASREVGTDTQYF.

The rearrangement uses TRBV30 and TRBJ2-1; D possibly corresponds to TRBD1 (5 bases). Germline lookup yields CDR1 GTSNPN and CDR2 SVGIG (reference sequence). The CDR3 spans 15 residues. V shed 1 base and J shed 11 bases, with 21 bases lying between them. The CDR3 loop is CAWSGSTSLGDKQFF. Written as DNA, the CDR3 is TGTGCCTGGAGTGGATCGACCAGTTTAGGGGATAAGCAGTTCTTC.

A single count supports this clone. The V and J genes are TRBV29-1 and TRBJ2-3; tentatively, D is TRBD2 (5 bases). Germline values: CDR1 SQVTM, CDR2 ANQGSEA. Deletions cut 5 bases from V and 5 bases from J, with 26 bases between. The CDR3 loop spans 17 amino acids. CDR3 sequence (DNA): TGCAGCGTTCGGCGTAGTGGACTCATTCCGGCAAGAGATACGCAGTATTTT. Its translation is CSVRRSGLIPARDTQYF.

This chain uses TRBV10-2 with TRBJ2-1; 7 bases match TRBD1. This CDR3 is built from 15 residues. Germline V gives CDR1 WSHSY, CDR2 SAAADI. J gave up 4 bases and V 3 bases, and 6 bases lay outside the gene matches. The CDR3 loop reads CASSDKGARYNEQFF. CDR3 sequence (DNA): TGCGCCAGCAGTGATAAGGGGGCGAGGTACAATGAGCAGTTCTTC.

The rearrangement uses TRBV7-9 and TRBJ2-1; D might be TRBD2 (6 bases). The CDR3 covers 12 residues. V was pared by 2 bases and J by 12 bases, with 11 bases between. The germline V gene encodes CDR1 SEHNR and CDR2 FQNEAQ (reference sequence). CDR3 in amino acids: CASSLTSQAQFF. The CDR3, as DNA: TGTGCCAGCAGCTTAACTAGCCAGGCGCAGTTCTTC. The whole variable domain, remainder taken from reference TRBV7-9 and TRBJ2-1, is DTGVSQNPRHKITKRGQNVTFRCDPISEHNRLYWYRQTLGQGPEFLTYFQNEAQLEKSRLLSDRFSAERPKGSFSTLEIQRTEQGDSAMYLCASSLTSQAQFFGPGTRLTVL.

This clone has just one count. The rearrangement joins TRBV27 to TRBJ1-1; 7 bases match TRBD1. Germline CDR1 is MNHEY and CDR2 is SMNVEV (reference sequence). V lost 8 bases and J lost 3; bases outside the gene matches: 18. CDR3 size: 17 residues. In DNA, the CDR3 is TGTGCCAGCTCAAATAGGGGGCAGGGAATAGGTGACACTGAAGCTTTCTTT. Encoded protein: CASSNRGQGIGDTEAFF.

The chain has TRBV10-3 and TRBJ1-1; the D gene is possibly TRBD1 (5 bases). The V gene lost 0 bases and the J gene lost 7 bases, with 15 bases spanning the gap. Germline V gives CDR1 ENHRY, CDR2 SYGVKD. The CDR3 runs to 15 residues. The CDR3 spells CAISESNFGGSEAFF. The CDR3 coding sequence is TGTGCCATCAGTGAGTCGAATTTTGGGGGGAGTGAAGCTTTCTTT.